These T cell receptor beta chains were read from a single sample in a study of blood T cell repertoires in COVID-19. The method was immunoSEQ multiplex PCR; TCRdb's version includes in-frame clones alone and lacks a portion of them. The sample records 170,000 or so clones, 85% being singletons. Sample: PBMCs or T cells enriched from blood (not recorded which). Receptor source: a man aged 35 to 55 who had recovered from COVID-19. The CDR3 runs from the conserved cysteine through the conserved F or W. Each record gives: V gene, J gene, clone size, D gene, CDR3 DNA, CDR3 protein. D genes are given only for firm matches. Size values are once, few and many counts, or a class for expanded clones, and some rows have none.

V: TRBV15; J: TRBJ2-5; size: -; D: TRBD2; DNA: TGTGCCACCAGCAGAGATTGGGGGGGGCAAGAGACCCAGTACTTC; CDR3: CATSRDWGGQETQYF
V: TRBV18; J: TRBJ1-1; size: once; D: -; DNA: TGTGCCAGCTCACGGGAAATGGGCGCAAGATCGGGGGCTTTCTTT; CDR3: CASSREMGARSGAFF
V: TRBV28; J: TRBJ1-5; size: once; D: -; DNA: TGTGCCAGCAGTCCAGGACGGGGTAGCAATCAGCCCCAGCATTTT; CDR3: CASSPGRGSNQPQHF
V: TRBV6-5; J: TRBJ1-2; size: -; D: TRBD1; DNA: TGTGCCAGCAGTTACGCCGGGACAGATGGCTACACCTTC; CDR3: CASSYAGTDGYTF
V: TRBV4-1; J: TRBJ1-3; size: -; D: TRBD1; DNA: TGCGCCAGCAGCCAATCCGGGACAGGGGGTGACACCATATATTTT; CDR3: CASSQSGTGGDTIYF
V: TRBV13; J: TRBJ1-2; size: -; D: TRBD1; DNA: TGTGCCAGCAGCTCCCGGGACAGGAATAACTATGGCTACACCTTC; CDR3: CASSSRDRNNYGYTF
V: TRBV11-3; J: TRBJ2-2; size: -; D: -; DNA: TGTGCCAGCAGATATCAGGGCGCCGGGGAGCTGTTTTTT; CDR3: CASRYQGAGELFF
V: TRBV11-3; J: TRBJ2-1; size: -; D: -; DNA: TGTGCCAGCAGCGGGAGGGGGTACAATGAGCAGTTCTTC; CDR3: CASSGRGYNEQFF
V: TRBV27; J: TRBJ1-1; size: -; D: -; DNA: TGTGCCAGCAGACCAAAGGGACACTCGAACACTGAAGCTTTCTTT; CDR3: CASRPKGHSNTEAFF
V: TRBV12-5; J: TRBJ2-3; size: -; D: TRBD1; DNA: TGTGCTAGTGGTTTGGTAACGGTCAGGGGGAGCACAGATACGCAGTATTTT; CDR3: CASGLVTVRGSTDTQYF
V: TRBV5-1; J: TRBJ1-2; size: -; D: TRBD1; DNA: TGCGCCAGCAGAACCCAAGGACAGGGCGACTATGGCTACACCTTC; CDR3: CASRTQGQGDYGYTF
V: TRBV25-1; J: TRBJ1-2; size: -; D: -; DNA: TGTGCCAGCAGCAGTCACGGCAGGGATGGCTACACCTTC; CDR3: CASSSHGRDGYTF
V: TRBV3-1/TRBV3-2; J: TRBJ1-2; size: -; D: -; DNA: TGTGCCAGCAGCCAAGGATTGGGGGGGGCTAACTCCGGCTATGGCTACACCTTC; CDR3: CASSQGLGGANSGYGYTF